The next 31 T cell receptor beta chains were all read from a single sample in a study of blood T cells in healthy people across ages. Combining a sample-barcoded 5' primer with a J-beta primer mix, a second PCR ran for 7 to 11 cycles. TCRdb passed the 5' RACE reads through MiXCR, listing each CDR3 protein once. The sample lists some 1.7 million distinct CDR3 sequences, 28% occurring once. Sequencing used blood. The receptors here all came from a woman in her 30s in good health.

The chain has TRBV19 and TRBJ2-7; TRBD1 might be the D (6 bases). This CDR3 contains 16 residues. Germline loops: CDR1 LNHDA, CDR2 SQIVND (reference sequence). Trimming removed 3 bases from V and 3 bases from J, with 18 bases in between. The CDR3 spells CASSMVGAGALYEQYF. DNA of the CDR3: TGTGCCAGTAGTATGGTGGGGGCAGGAGCACTCTACGAGCAGTACTTC.

V and J are TRBV30 and TRBJ1-6; tentatively, D is TRBD1 (5 bases). Trimming took 3 bases from V and 6 from J, leaving 9 bases between them. The germline V gene has CDR1 GTSNPN and CDR2 SVGIG (reference sequence). This CDR3 has 13 residues. Here the CDR3 reads CAWSRDSNSPLHF. For the CDR3, the DNA is TGTGCCTGGAGCCGGGACTCTAATTCACCCCTCCACTTT.

This clonotype has at least ten counts. The V and J genes are TRBV29-1 and TRBJ2-1, with D tentatively TRBD1 or TRBD2 (5 bases each). Trimming took 6 bases from V and 6 from J, leaving 18 bases between them. The germline CDR1 and CDR2 sequences are SQVTM and ANQGSEA. The CDR3 consists of 14 residues. CDR3 DNA sequence: TGCAGCGTGGGGACGGTAGACAAGAGCAATGAGCAGTTCTTC. It translates to CSVGTVDKSNEQFF.

This clonotype was counted a few times. The genes are TRBV29-1 and TRBJ1-5, with D hard to call. The V gene's germline CDR1 is SQVTM and CDR2 ANQGSEA. CDR3 size: 11 residues. The V end was cut by 6 bases, the J end by 11 bases, with 14 bases between. This CDR3 reads CSVDSGSAQHF. The DNA of the CDR3 is TGCAGCGTAGATTCAGGTTCGGCCCAGCATTTT. Complete variable domain (other parts from reference TRBV29-1 and TRBJ1-5): SAVISQKPSRDICQRGTSLTIQCQVDSQVTMMFWYRQQPGQSLTLIATANQGSEATYESGFVIDKFPISRPNLTFSTLTVSNMSPEDSSIYLCSVDSGSAQHFGDGTRLSIL.

This chain links TRBV12-3 or TRBV12-4 with TRBJ2-3; D unresolved. CDR3 size: 11 residues. V was cut by 7 bases and J by 10 bases, with 12 bases left in between. The DNA for the CDR3 is TGTGCCAGCATGTTAGGCAATGCGCAGTATTTT. This codes for CASMLGNAQYF.

This clonotype was seen at least ten times. The chain has TRBV7-2 and TRBJ2-7; 7 bases line up with TRBD1. This CDR3 comprises 14 residues. Germline V gene sequence: CDR1 SGHTA, CDR2 FQGNSA. Trimming took 5 bases from V and 3 from J; bases not matched to a gene: 7. DNA of the CDR3: TGTGCCAGCAGCCCAGGGACAGCGAACTACGAGCAGTACTTC. Amino acid sequence: CASSPGTANYEQYF. The variable domain in full, with the rest retrieved from reference TRBV7-2 and TRBJ2-7, is GAGVSQSPSNKVTEKGKDVELRCDPISGHTALYWYRQSLGQGLEFLIYFQGNSAPDKSGLPSDRFSAERTGGSVSTLTIQRTQQEDSAVYLCASSPGTANYEQYFGPGTRLTVT.

This clonotype occurred many times. This chain links TRBV6-6 with TRBJ2-1, with a possible D match to TRBD2 (6 bases). This CDR3 spans 15 amino acids. V was pared by 2 bases and J by 10 bases, with 18 bases between. Germline loops: CDR1 MNHNY, CDR2 SVGAGI (reference sequence). CDR3 sequence: CASSYQAGPTTEQFF. As DNA, the CDR3 is TGTGCCAGCAGTTACCAAGCGGGCCCTACAACAGAGCAGTTCTTC.

This rearrangement joins TRBV2 to TRBJ2-1; 8 nucleotides line up with TRBD2. The germline V gene has CDR1 SNHLY and CDR2 FYNNEI. CDR3 length: 18 amino acids. Germline trimming cut 6 bases from V and 4 bases from J; bases unmatched to any gene: 17. CDR3 in amino acids: CASSAGTRDKGGYNEQFF. CDR3 nucleotides: TGTGCCAGCAGCGCCGGGACTAGAGATAAGGGCGGTTACAATGAGCAGTTCTTC.

This clonotype turned up a few times. V is TRBV27 and J is TRBJ1-2, with D perhaps matching TRBD1 (5 bases). The V gene lost 5 bases and the J gene lost 5 bases, with 12 bases spanning the gap. The CDR3 totals 13 residues. Germline V lookup: CDR1 MNHEY, CDR2 SMNVEV (reference sequence). The DNA of the CDR3 is TGTGCCAGCAGTGCCCTTGGGGGATATGGCTACACCTTC. Translation gives CASSALGGYGYTF.

This clonotype has only a few counts. A single base separates this from a much larger clone, so it may be a read error. The genes are TRBV6-2 or TRBV6-3 and TRBJ2-5; D is unresolved. Looked up from germline, CDR1 is MNHEY and CDR2 is SVGEGT. This CDR3 has 14 residues. The V and J ends lost 3 bases and 11 bases respectively, with 19 bases between them. CDR3 sequence (DNA): TGTGCCAGCAGTTATTTCTACGCAGGCAATGAGCAGTACTTC. This codes for CASSYFYAGNEQYF.

The chain employs TRBV7-3 and TRBJ2-3; 10 nucleotides align to TRBD2. V was clipped by 5 bases and J by 4 bases; unmatched bases: 9. The CDR3 has 16 residues. The V gene's germline CDR1 is SGHTA and CDR2 FQGTGA. The chain's CDR3 is CASSPRAGGRADTQYF. CDR3 nucleotides: TGTGCCAGCAGCCCAAGAGCGGGGGGGCGCGCAGATACGCAGTATTTT.

CDR3 in amino acids: CASSLGAVVATNEKLFF. The CDR3 DNA is TGCGCCAGCAGCTTGGGGGCCGTAGTTGCAACTAATGAAAAACTGTTTTTT. The chain carries TRBV5-1 and TRBJ1-4; D is unresolved. Deletions cut 0 bases from V and 0 bases from J, with 12 bases between. Per the germline V gene, CDR1 is SGHRS and CDR2 is YFSETQ. The CDR3 is 17 residues long.

At least ten counts were recorded for this clonotype. The CDR3 sequence: CASSSSAGISEQYF. The CDR3 bases are TGTGCCAGCAGCTCCAGCGCAGGGATAAGCGAGCAGTACTTC. The V gene is TRBV7-9, the J gene TRBJ2-5, with D perhaps TRBD1 (5 bases). Matching the DNA end better, TRBJ2-7 makes the J call doubtful. The germline V gene has CDR1 SEHNR and CDR2 FQNEAQ (reference sequence). The CDR3 is 14 residues long.

The chain carries TRBV7-2 and TRBJ1-4; perhaps TRBD1 as D (5 bases). V was cut by 5 bases and J by 3 bases, with 13 bases left in between. CDR1 SGHTA and CDR2 FQGNSA come from the germline V gene. CDR3 size: 15 residues. The CDR3 sequence: CASSHPGWANEKLFF. The DNA of the CDR3 is TGTGCCAGCAGCCATCCAGGGTGGGCTAATGAAAAACTGTTTTTT. The full variable domain, its missing parts supplied by reference TRBV7-2 and TRBJ1-4, is GAGVSQSPSNKVTEKGKDVELRCDPISGHTALYWYRQSLGQGLEFLIYFQGNSAPDKSGLPSDRFSAERTGGSVSTLTIQRTQQEDSAVYLCASSHPGWANEKLFFGSGTQLSVL.

This clonotype has a handful of counts. The V and J genes are TRBV28 and TRBJ2-7; possible D gene TRBD2, 6 bases. The CDR3 totals 16 residues. The V end was cut by 3 bases, the J end by 7 bases, with 22 bases between. The germline V gene has CDR1 MDHEN and CDR2 SYDVKM. CDR3 amino acids: CASSFPPGGISSEQYF. The CDR3 coding sequence is TGTGCCAGCAGTTTCCCCCCCGGGGGAATATCCTCGGAGCAGTACTTC.

The chain employs TRBV12-3 or TRBV12-4 and TRBJ2-3, with 8 bases matching TRBD1. The CDR3 runs to 16 residues. Trimming took 2 bases from V and 2 from J; bases not matched to a gene: 6. Here the CDR3 DNA reads TGTGCCAGCAGTTTAAGTACAGGGGGTGACACAGATACGCAGTATTTT. Residues: CASSLSTGGDTDTQYF.

This clonotype was seen many times. The rearrangement links TRBV7-6 to TRBJ2-7, with TRBD1 matching over 7 bases. J lost 2 bases, V lost 5 bases, and 6 bases had no gene match. Per the germline V gene, CDR1 is SGHVS and CDR2 is FNYEAQ. The CDR3 is made up of 14 amino acids. The CDR3 region is CASSPETGPYEQYF. The CDR3 DNA follows: TGTGCCAGCAGCCCCGAGACAGGGCCCTACGAGCAGTACTTC.

This clonotype was found a few times. This chain uses TRBV2 with TRBJ2-3, with 7 positions matching TRBD2. There are 16 residues in the CDR3. Trimming took 2 bases from V and 2 from J; bases not matched to a gene: 7. Germline-derived CDR1 and CDR2 are SNHLY and FYNNEI. The CDR3: CASSERAGVNTDTQYF. The CDR3 region has the DNA TGTGCCAGCAGTGAAAGGGCGGGGGTCAACACAGATACGCAGTATTTT.

This clonotype was seen only a few times. The rearrangement joins TRBV2 to TRBJ2-1; 9 positions agree with TRBD2. Germline CDR1 SNHLY, CDR2 FYNNEI. The CDR3 loop spans 13 amino acids. J gave up 12 bases and V 6 bases, and 9 bases lay outside the gene matches. In DNA, the CDR3 is TGTGCCAGCAGAGGCGGGGGGGCACCCGGGCAGTTCTTC. The encoded protein is CASRGGGAPGQFF.

This clonotype occurred a few times. This chain connects TRBV28 to TRBJ1-5; no definite D call. V was pared by 7 bases and J by 9 bases, with 13 bases between. Germline CDR1 is MDHEN and CDR2 is SYDVKM. The CDR3 runs to 12 residues. The CDR3 DNA follows: TGTGCCAGCACCTTCGGAGGTCGGCCCCAGCATTTT. Residues: CASTFGGRPQHF.

This chain links TRBV5-1 with TRBJ1-1; tentatively, D is TRBD1 (5 bases). The ends were cut back, 3 bases at V and 6 bases at J, with 12 bases in the middle. This CDR3 is 13 amino acids long. Germline assignment: CDR1 SGHRS and CDR2 YFSETQ. The CDR3 loop reads CASSSGLRAEAFF. In DNA form, the CDR3 reads TGCGCCAGCAGCTCGGGGCTACGTGCTGAAGCTTTCTTT.

The V and J genes are TRBV20-1 and TRBJ2-1, with 9 bases matching TRBD2. Germline V gene sequence: CDR1 DFQATT, CDR2 SNEGSKA (reference sequence). The trim removed 6 bases at V and 7 bases at J, leaving 16 bases unmatched. CDR3 size: 16 residues. The chain's CDR3 is CSARDLLAGEPNEQFF. The CDR3, as DNA: TGCAGTGCGAGGGACCTCTTAGCGGGAGAGCCGAATGAGCAGTTCTTC.

This clonotype was detected ten times or more. The chain carries TRBV6-1 and TRBJ2-7; D call uncertain. The CDR3 covers 12 residues. Trimming removed 7 bases from V and 4 bases from J, with 11 bases in between. Germline V gene lookup returns CDR1 MNHNS and CDR2 SASEGT. DNA for the CDR3: TGTGCCAGCAAGTATGAGGATTACGAGCAGTACTTC. Protein: CASKYEDYEQYF.

CDR3 bases: TGCAGCGTTGTAAGGACAGGGGCTGGGGAGCAGTTCTTC. Translated: CSVVRTGAGEQFF. The J gene is TRBJ2-1, the V gene TRBV29-1; 9 nucleotides align to TRBD1. Looked up from germline, CDR1 is SQVTM and CDR2 is ANQGSEA. This CDR3 contains 13 residues. Trimming took 4 bases from V and 10 from J; bases not matched to a gene: 8.

This clonotype showed up many times. This chain links TRBV6-5 with TRBJ2-3, with TRBD2 as a possible D gene (6 bases). The length of the CDR3 is 14 residues. Germline V gene sequence: CDR1 MNHEY, CDR2 SVGAGI. V shed 2 bases and J shed 4 bases, with 10 bases lying between them. As DNA, the CDR3 is TGTGCCAGCAGTTACCGGAGGGGTGCAGATACGCAGTATTTT. This gives the protein CASSYRRGADTQYF.

On this clonotype: A much larger clonotype is one base distant, so this may be a read error. J is TRBJ2-7 and V is TRBV7-2, with no clear D. CDR3 length: 15 residues. Trimming removed 1 base from V and 0 bases from J, with 10 bases in between. CDR1 is SGHTA, CDR2 FQGNSA, per germline. CDR3 DNA: TGTGCCAGCAGCTTAGAAGCTACCACCTCCTACGAGCAGTACTTC. This sequence encodes CASSLEATTSYEQYF. The full variable domain, with the rest looked up from reference TRBV7-2 and TRBJ2-7, is GAGVSQSPSNKVTEKGKDVELRCDPISGHTALYWYRQSLGQGLEFLIYFQGNSAPDKSGLPSDRFSAERTGGSVSTLTIQRTQQEDSAVYLCASSLEATTSYEQYFGPGTRLTVT.

The V and J genes are TRBV7-8 and TRBJ1-1; D may be TRBD1 (5 bases). The CDR3 has 13 amino acids. With 4 bases removed from V and 10 bases from J, the gap between germline ends came to 16 bases. In germline, CDR1 is SGHVS, CDR2 FQNEAQ. CDR3 DNA sequence: TGTGCCAGCAGCTACAGGCGGGTTGGGGTAGCTTTCTTT. Translated, it gives CASSYRRVGVAFF.

This clonotype was counted a few times. The chain employs TRBV20-1 and TRBJ2-1; 8 bases agree with TRBD2. The CDR3 length is 15 residues. V lost 3 bases to trimming and J lost 0 bases; unmatched junction nucleotides: 4. Germline V gene lookup returns CDR1 DFQATT and CDR2 SNEGSKA (reference sequence). The CDR3 nucleotides are TGCAGTGCTAGGGCCGGGACTAGCTCCTACAATGAGCAGTTCTTC. This translates into CSARAGTSSYNEQFF.

In this sample, this clonotype turned up a few times. Relative to the germline gene, one junction end is altered; a read error may explain this. The chain joins TRBV6-4 to TRBJ2-4; a weak D match, TRBD2 (5 bases). Gene TRBJ2-7 matches the end of the DNA better, so the J call may be wrong. The CDR3 extends over 13 amino acids. Per germline, CDR1 MRHNA and CDR2 SNTAGT. The DNA of the CDR3 is TGTGCCGGCAGTGAGAGGAGGCGGGCCGAGCAGTACTTC. Its protein is CAGSERRRAEQYF.

Ten or more counts support this clonotype. The chain links TRBV20-1 to TRBJ2-5, with D possibly being TRBD2 (6 bases). Germline lookup yields CDR1 DFQATT and CDR2 SNEGSKA (reference sequence). Deletions cut 4 bases from V and 5 bases from J, with 26 bases between. This CDR3 region has 17 residues. The CDR3 spells CSANTLTGLHVRETQYF. CDR3 sequence (DNA): TGCAGTGCTAACACTTTGACGGGACTCCACGTCCGGGAGACCCAGTACTTC.

This clonotype was observed a few times. Written as DNA, the CDR3 is TGCAGCGTTGGAACACAGAACACTGAAGCTTTCTTT. This sequence encodes CSVGTQNTEAFF. J is TRBJ1-1 and V is TRBV29-1; D gene uncertain. CDR1 is SQVTM, CDR2 ANQGSEA, per germline. This CDR3 region has 12 residues. V lost 4 bases to trimming and J lost 1 base, with 7 bases between them.